This T cell receptor (beta chain) was observed in a study of T-cell memory formation after mild COVID-19. This clonotype was recorded a few times. Its antigen is still unknown. MiXCR, applied by TCRdb to the 5' RACE reads, yields one record per CDR3 protein. The sample has about 440,000 distinct CDR3 sequences; around 19% are singletons. General study findings and limits: The authors did not confirm SARS-CoV-2 specificity of second-wave clones peaking day 37. CD4+ contracting clones lay mainly in CM and EM, CD8+ ones in EMRA.

Trimming removed 0 bases from V and 9 bases from J, with 11 bases in between. Looked up from germline, CDR1 is DFQATT and CDR2 is SNEGSKA (reference sequence). This CDR3 has 12 residues. The gene calls are TRBV20-1 and TRBJ1-2; a possible D gene is TRBD1 (5 bases). The TCR was taken from an adult woman who had mild COVID-19 (a few samples of this study predate the infection). Cell type and time point are not known. The material sequenced was PBMCs or a T cell subset sorted from them (not recorded which). As DNA, the CDR3 is TGCAGTGCTAGAGATATGGGGGGAAGCTACACCTTC. Translated: CSARDMGGSYTF.